The source of this T cell receptor (beta chain) is a study of control samples from healthy donors and cancer patients. Germline V gene data show CDR1 as KGHSH and CDR2 as LQKENI. The CDR3 is made up of 13 amino acids. The V end was cut by 1 base, the J end by 3 bases, with 3 bases between. Measured with immunoSEQ multiplex PCR; TCRdb has only the in-frame clones, and not every one. The sample shows 90,000 or so clones, roughly nine tenths of them seen only once. As for this clone: Other DNA sequences from this sample encode an identical CDR3 as well.

This receptor was taken from a woman between 50 and 59 years old with colorectal cancer. The chain carries TRBV18 and TRBJ2-2; D not certain. Sequencing input: PBMCs. This CDR3 is CASSPQDTGELFF. The CDR3 bases are TGTGCCAGCTCACCACAGGACACCGGGGAGCTGTTTTTT.